This T cell receptor (beta chain) was captured in a study of regulatory T cells in long-lasting Graves disease. The CDR3 has 16 residues. The germline CDR1 and CDR2 sequences are LNHDA and SQIVND (reference sequence). Trimming removed 5 bases from V and 1 base from J, with 12 bases in between. Stated time point: newly diagnosed GD, antithyroid drugs for less than 3 months. PBMC RNA was the source of the TCR library. EDTA tubes were used for drawing approximately 9 milliliters of peripheral blood. Construction of TCR beta libraries relied on iRepertoire HTBI primers and on Arm-PCR targeting CDR3 regions. In TCRdb, the multiplex PCR reads were re-called with MiXCR into one record per CDR3 protein. The sample carries about 620,000 distinct CDR3 sequences, 15% to 20% recorded once. The data were also submitted as part of a second study, on T cells in Graves' hyperthyroidism and ophthalmopathy. Per that study: Blood also held most thyroid clonotypes expanded beyond 0.001.

This clonotype was obtained from a woman in her twenties or thirties with Graves disease. The V gene is TRBV19, the J gene TRBJ2-6; the D is unclear. This sample comprised peripheral blood mononuclear cells (PBMCs), obtained at new diagnosis, from a patient treated with antithyroid drugs. CDR3 in amino acids: CASSSGRPSGANVLTF. Here the CDR3 DNA reads TGTGCCAGTAGTTCCGGACGGCCGTCTGGGGCCAACGTCCTGACTTTC.